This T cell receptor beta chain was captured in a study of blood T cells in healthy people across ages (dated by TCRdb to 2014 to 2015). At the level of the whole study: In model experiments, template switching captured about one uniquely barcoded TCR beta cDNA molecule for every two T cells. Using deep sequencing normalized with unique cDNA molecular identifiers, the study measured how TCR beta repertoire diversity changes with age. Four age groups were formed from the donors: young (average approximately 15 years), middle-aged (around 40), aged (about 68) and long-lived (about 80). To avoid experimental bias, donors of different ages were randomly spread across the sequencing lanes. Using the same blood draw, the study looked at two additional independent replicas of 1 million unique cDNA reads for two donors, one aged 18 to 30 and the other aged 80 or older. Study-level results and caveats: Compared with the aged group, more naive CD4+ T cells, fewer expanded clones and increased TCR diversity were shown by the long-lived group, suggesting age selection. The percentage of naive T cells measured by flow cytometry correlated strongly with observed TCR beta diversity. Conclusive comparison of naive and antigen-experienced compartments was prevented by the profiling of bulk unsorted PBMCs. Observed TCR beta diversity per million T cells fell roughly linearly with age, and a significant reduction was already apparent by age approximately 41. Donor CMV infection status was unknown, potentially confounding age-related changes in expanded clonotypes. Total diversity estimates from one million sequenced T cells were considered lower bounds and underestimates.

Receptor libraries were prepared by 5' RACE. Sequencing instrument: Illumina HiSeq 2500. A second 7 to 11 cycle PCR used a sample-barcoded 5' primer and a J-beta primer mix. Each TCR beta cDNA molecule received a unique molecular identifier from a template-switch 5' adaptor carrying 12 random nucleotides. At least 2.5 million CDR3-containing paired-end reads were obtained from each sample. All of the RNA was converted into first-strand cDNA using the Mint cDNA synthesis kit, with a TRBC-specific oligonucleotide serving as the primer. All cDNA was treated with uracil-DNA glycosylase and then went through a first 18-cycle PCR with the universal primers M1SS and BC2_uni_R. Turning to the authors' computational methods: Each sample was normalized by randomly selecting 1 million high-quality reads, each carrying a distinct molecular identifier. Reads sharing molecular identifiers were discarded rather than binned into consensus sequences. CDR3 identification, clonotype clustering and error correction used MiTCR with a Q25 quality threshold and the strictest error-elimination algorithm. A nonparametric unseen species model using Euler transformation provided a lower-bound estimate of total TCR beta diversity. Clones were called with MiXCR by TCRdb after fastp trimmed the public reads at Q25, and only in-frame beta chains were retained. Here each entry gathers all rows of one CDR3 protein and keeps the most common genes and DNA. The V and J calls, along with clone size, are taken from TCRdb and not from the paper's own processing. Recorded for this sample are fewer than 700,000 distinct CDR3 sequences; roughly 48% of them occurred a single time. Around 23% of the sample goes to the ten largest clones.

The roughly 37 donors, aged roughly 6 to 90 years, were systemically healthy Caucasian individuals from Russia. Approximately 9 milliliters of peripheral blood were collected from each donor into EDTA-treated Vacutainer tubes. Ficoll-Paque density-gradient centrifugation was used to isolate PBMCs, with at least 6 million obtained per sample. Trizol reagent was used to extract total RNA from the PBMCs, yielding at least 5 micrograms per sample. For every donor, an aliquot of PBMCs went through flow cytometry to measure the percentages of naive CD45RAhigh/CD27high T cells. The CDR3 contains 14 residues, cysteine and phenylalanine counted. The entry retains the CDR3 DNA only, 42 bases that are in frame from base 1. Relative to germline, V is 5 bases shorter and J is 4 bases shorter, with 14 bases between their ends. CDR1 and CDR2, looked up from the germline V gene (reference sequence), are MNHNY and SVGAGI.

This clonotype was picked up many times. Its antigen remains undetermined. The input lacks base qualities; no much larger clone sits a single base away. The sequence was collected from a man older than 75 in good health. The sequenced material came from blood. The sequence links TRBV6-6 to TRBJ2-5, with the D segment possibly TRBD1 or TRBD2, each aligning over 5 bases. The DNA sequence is TGTGCCAGCAGTGCGTCGGGACGGGGAGAGACCCAGTACTTC. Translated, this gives CASSASGRGETQYF.